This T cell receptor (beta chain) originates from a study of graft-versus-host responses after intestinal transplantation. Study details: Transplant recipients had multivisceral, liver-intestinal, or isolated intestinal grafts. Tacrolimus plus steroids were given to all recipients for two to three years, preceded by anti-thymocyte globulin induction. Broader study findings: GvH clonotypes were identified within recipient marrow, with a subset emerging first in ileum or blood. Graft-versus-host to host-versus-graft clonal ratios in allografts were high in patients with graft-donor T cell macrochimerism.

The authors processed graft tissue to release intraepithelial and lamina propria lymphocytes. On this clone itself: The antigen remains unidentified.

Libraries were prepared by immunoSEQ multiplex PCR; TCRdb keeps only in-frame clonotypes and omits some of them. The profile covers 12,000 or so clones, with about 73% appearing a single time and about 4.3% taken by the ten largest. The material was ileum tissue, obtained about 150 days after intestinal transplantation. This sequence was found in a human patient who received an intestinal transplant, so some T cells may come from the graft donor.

The CDR3 DNA is TGTGCCAGCAGCGGGAGACTAGCGGGAGACCTCACAGATACGCAGTATTTT. Translating it yields CASSGRLAGDLTDTQYF. This sequence joins TRBV7-8 and TRBJ2-3; 12 positions agree with TRBD2. CDR3 size: 17 residues. The junction had 8 bases not matched to a gene; V was cut back by 5 bases and J by 2 bases. Germline V lookup: CDR1 SGHVS, CDR2 FQNEAQ.